This T cell receptor (delta chain) was identified during a study of γδ T cells in repeated Plasmodium falciparum infection. About the research overall: Four controlled malaria infections with P. falciparum NF54 spanned around 660 days. Study-wide points: Compared with Australian children, Malian Vdelta2-negative repertoires seemed more clonal, less diverse, less shared.

The CDR3 runs 21 residues. From germline, CDR1 is TSWWSYY and CDR2 QGS. The V gene lost 5 bases and the J gene lost 0 bases, with 31 bases spanning the gap. Flow sorting of PBMC yielded separate Vgamma9/Vdelta2+ and Vdelta2-negative gammadelta T cell populations for bulk repertoire analysis. There are a few counts of this clone. Its antigen remains unknown. A far larger clone is a single base away, which makes a read error likely. The sample holds other DNA sequences that translate to the same CDR3. TCRdb re-called clones from the multiplex PCR reads using CATT. The sample has around 50,000 delta-chain clones; approximately 1.7% are singletons.

Sequencing was performed on gamma-delta T cells from blood. This clonotype originated in a pool of human donors (malaria-infected and uninfected, not separated). V and J are TRDV1 and TRDJ1, with TRDD1 as a possible D gene (6 bases). The J gene, absent from TCRdb, was called here by matching the DNA to germline. The CDR3 loop reads CALGSPPGKYGSGADTDKLIF. The CDR3 DNA follows: TGTGCTCTTGGGTCCCCTCCAGGGAAATACGGTTCAGGGGCCGACACCGATAAACTCATCTTT.